This T cell receptor (beta chain) was captured by sequencing in a study of T-cell reconstitution after alpha-beta-depleted transplantation in children. The CDR3 sequence is 13 residues long. Trimming took 5 bases from V and 1 from J; bases not matched to a gene: 1. Germline CDR1 reads MNHEY; CDR2 reads SVGAGI. This clonotype was counted ten times or more. A library of TCRbeta sequences, prepared with unique molecular identifiers, was generated. TCRdb passed the PCR reads through MiXCR, listing each CDR3 protein once. The sample includes about 420,000 distinct CDR3 sequences, approximately 10% seen only once; the top ten take roughly 6%.

This sample comprised PBMCs from the stem cell graft donor, obtained from the stem cell graft. The source is a human donor who donated a stem cell graft to a child with acute myeloid leukemia. The V gene is TRBV6-5, the J gene TRBJ2-7; 8 bases line up with TRBD1. CDR3 bases: TGTGCCAGCAGTAGGACAGGGTCCTACGAGCAGTACGTC. Amino acid sequence: CASSRTGSYEQYV.